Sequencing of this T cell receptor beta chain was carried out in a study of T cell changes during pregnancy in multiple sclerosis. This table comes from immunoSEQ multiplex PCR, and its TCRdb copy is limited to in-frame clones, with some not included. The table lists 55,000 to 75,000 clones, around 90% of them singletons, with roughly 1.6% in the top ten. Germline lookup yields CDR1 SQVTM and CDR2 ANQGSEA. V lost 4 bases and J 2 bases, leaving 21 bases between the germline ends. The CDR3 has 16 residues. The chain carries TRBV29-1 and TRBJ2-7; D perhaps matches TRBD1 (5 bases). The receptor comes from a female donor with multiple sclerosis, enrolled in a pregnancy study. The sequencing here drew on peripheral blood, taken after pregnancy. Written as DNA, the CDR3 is TGCAGCGTTGTTCTTATAGGGGCCTCCCAAACCTACGAGCAGTACTTC. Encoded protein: CSVVLIGASQTYEQYF.